Described below is a single T cell receptor beta chain sequence and its context. Antigen unknown. The investigators reverse transcribed all of the isolated RNA, so they sequenced expressed TCRB transcripts. Profiled with immunoSEQ multiplex PCR; TCRdb holds only in-frame clones, not every one. The repertoire holds over 350,000 clones, more than 12% seen once, with roughly 0.017% in the top ten. This CDR3 contains 15 residues. Germline V gene data show CDR1 as LGHNA and CDR2 as YSLEER. The trim removed 6 bases at V and 4 bases at J, leaving 6 bases unmatched. The data originate from a study of beta chain features in type 1 diabetes. Findings and caveats of the study: All four CD4+ subsets from Type 1 diabetes patients carried moderately but significantly shorter TCRB CDR3s.

This clonotype was obtained from a woman under 30 in good health. The J gene is TRBJ2-2, the V gene TRBV4-3, with 9 bases identical to TRBD1. Sequenced material: naive CD4+ T cells from blood. CDR3 DNA sequence: TGCGCCAGCAGTAAGGACAGGGGAACCACCGGGGAGCTGTTTTTT. Its translation: CASSKDRGTTGELFF.